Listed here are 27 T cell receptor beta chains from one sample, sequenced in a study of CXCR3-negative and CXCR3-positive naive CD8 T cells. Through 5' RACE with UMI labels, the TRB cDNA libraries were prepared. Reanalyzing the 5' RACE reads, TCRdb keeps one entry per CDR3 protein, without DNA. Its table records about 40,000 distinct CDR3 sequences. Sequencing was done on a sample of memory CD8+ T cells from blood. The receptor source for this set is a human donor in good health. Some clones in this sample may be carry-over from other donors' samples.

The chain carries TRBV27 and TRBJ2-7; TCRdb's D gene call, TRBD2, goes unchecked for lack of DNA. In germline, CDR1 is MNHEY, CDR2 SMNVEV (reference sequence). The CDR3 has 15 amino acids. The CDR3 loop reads CASSWTSGGSSEQYF.

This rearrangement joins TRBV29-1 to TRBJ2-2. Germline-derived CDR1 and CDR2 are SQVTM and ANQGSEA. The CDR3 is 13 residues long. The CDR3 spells CSVWAANTGELFF.

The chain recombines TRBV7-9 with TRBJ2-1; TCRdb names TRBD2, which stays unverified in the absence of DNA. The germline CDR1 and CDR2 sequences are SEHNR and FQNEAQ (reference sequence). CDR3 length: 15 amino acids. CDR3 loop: CASSFRSGGYNEQFF.

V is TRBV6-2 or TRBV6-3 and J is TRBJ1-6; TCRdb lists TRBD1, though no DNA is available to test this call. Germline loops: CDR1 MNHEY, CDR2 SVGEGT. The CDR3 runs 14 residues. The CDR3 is CASRAQGIGSPLHF.

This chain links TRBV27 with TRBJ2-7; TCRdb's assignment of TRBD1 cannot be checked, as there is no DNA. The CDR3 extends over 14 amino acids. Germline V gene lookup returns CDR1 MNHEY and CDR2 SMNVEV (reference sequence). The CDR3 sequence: CASSFETGGYEQYF.

The CDR3 protein is CATSDYGKDPNTEAFF. V and J are TRBV24-1 and TRBJ1-1. The CDR3 consists of 16 residues. The germline gives CDR1 KGHDR, CDR2 SFDVKD.

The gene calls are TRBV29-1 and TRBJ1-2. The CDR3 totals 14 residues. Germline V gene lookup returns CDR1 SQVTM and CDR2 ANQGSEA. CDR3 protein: CSFATQTDDYGYTF.

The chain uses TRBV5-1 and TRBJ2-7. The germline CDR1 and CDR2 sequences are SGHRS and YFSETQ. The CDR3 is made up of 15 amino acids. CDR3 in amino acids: CASSLVVNGAYEQYF.

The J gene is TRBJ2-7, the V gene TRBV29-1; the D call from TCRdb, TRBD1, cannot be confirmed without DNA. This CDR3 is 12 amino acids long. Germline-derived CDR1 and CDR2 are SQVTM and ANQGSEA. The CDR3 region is CSVRDTFYEQYF.

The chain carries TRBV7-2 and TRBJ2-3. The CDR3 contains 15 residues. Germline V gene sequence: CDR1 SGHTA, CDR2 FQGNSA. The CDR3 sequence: CASSLRHGSTDTQYF.

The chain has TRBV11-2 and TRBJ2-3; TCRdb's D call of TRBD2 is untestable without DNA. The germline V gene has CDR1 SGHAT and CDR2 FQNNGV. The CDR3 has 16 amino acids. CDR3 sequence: CASSFGRGTLTDTQYF.

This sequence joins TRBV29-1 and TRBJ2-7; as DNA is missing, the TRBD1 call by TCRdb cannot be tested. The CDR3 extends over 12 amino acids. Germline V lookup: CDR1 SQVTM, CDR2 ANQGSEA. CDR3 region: CSVRVPPYEQYF.

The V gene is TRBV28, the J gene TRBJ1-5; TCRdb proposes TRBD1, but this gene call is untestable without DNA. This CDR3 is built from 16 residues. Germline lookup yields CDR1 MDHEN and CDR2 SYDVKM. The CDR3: CASSFGGESSNQPQHF.

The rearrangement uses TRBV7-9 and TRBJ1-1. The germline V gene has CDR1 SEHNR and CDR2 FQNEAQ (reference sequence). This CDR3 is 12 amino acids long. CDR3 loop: CASSSRRTEAFF.

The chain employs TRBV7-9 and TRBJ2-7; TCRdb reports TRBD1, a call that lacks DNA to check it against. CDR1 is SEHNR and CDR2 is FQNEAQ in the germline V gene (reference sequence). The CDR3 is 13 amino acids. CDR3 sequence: CASTQGSTYEQYF.

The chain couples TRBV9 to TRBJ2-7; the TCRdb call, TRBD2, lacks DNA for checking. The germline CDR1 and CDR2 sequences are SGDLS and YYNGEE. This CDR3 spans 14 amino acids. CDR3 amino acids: CASSAGLATYEQYF. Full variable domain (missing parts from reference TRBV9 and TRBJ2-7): DSGVTQTPKHLITATGQRVTLRCSPRSGDLSVYWYQQSLDQGLQFLIQYYNGEERAKGNILERFSAQQFPDLHSELNLSSLELGDSALYFCASSAGLATYEQYFGPGTRLTVT.

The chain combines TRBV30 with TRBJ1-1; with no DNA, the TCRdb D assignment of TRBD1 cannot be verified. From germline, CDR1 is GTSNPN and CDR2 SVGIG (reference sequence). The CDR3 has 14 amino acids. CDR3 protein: CAWSTQQGGTEAFF.

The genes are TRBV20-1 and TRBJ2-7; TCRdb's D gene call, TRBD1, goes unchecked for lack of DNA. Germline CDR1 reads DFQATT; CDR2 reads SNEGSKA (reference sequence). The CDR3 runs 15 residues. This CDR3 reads CSARAETGGAYEQYF.

The CDR3 sequence: CASSQVQGNQPQHF. The rearrangement uses TRBV3-1 and TRBJ1-5; TCRdb's D call of TRBD1 is untestable without DNA. Per germline, CDR1 LGHDT and CDR2 YNNKEL (reference sequence). The CDR3 is 14 residues long. The full variable domain, in which reference TRBV3-1 and TRBJ1-5 provide the parts outside the CDR3, is DTAVSQTPKYLVTQMGNDKSIKCEQNLGHDTMYWYKQDSKKFLKIMFSYNNKELIINETVPNRFSPKSPDKAHLNLHINSLELGDSAVYFCASSQVQGNQPQHFGDGTRLSIL.

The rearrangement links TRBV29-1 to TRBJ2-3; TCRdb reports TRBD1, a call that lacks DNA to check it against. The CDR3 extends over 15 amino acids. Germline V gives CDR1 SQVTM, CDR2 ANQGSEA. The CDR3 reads CSVEDSGGGTDTQYF.

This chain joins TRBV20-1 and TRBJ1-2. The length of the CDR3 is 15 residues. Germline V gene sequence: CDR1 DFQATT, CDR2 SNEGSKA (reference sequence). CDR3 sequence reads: CSVIRPGKETYGYTF.

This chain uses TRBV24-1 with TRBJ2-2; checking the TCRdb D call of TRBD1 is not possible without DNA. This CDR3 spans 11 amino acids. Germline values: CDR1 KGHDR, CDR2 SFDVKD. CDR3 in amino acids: CATGADGELFF.

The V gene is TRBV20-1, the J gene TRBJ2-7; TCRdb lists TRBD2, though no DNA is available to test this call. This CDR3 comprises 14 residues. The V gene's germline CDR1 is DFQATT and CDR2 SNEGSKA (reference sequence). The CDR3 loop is CSARDRKRDYEQYF.

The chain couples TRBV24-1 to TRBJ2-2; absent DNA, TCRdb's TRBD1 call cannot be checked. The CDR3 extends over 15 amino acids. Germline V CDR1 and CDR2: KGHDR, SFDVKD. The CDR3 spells CATSDGQGETGELFF.

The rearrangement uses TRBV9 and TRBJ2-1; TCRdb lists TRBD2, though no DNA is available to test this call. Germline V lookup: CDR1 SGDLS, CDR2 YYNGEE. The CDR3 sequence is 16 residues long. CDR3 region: CASSVSSGESYNEQFF.

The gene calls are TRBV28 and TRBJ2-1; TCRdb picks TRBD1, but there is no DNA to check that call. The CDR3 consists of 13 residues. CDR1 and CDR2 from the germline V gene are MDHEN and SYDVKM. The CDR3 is CASSFGGNNEQFF.

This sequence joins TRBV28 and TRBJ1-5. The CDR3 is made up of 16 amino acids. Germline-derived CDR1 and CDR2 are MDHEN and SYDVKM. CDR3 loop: CASSPTRYRSNQPQHF.